The entry below describes one T cell receptor (beta chain). The ends lost 2 bases at V and 0 bases at J; junction bases unmatched: 7. The germline gives CDR1 MGHRA, CDR2 YSYEKL. The CDR3 has 18 residues. The entry originates in a study of blood T cell repertoires in COVID-19. TCRdb's copy holds only in-frame clones and misses some; the assay was immunoSEQ multiplex PCR. Of a few hundred thousand clones detected, around 84% appear once; the ten largest clones hold more than 9%. The TCR was taken from a woman aged 18-35 years who had recovered from COVID-19. Sequencing was done on a sample of PBMCs or T cells enriched from blood (not recorded which). The rearrangement uses TRBV4-1 and TRBJ2-1; 10 positions agree with TRBD2. The CDR3: CASSQHSGRSSSYNEQFF. The CDR3, as DNA: TGCGCCAGCAGCCAACATAGCGGGAGGTCCTCCTCCTACAATGAGCAGTTCTTC.